This T cell receptor (beta chain) was identified in a study of Ad26.COV2.S vaccination and SARS-CoV-2 variants. Study as a whole: Enrollment placed the donor in the COV1001 Ad26.COV2.S trial arm. Findings of the study overall: The TCR breadth and depth analyses may have produced an underestimate of total T cell responses. Non-spike TCR breadth showed similarity between vaccine and placebo recipients.

Details on this clone: Antigen specificity is unknown.

Treatment here: approximately 18 received Ad26.COV2.S at low or high dose, single or two shots; five or six received placebo; per-sample allocation not given. Collection of samples fell on day 63 after the first vaccine or placebo injection. Aged 18-55 years, donor was enrolled in Boston in about 2020. Germline V gene lookup returns CDR1 SGHAT and CDR2 FQDESV (reference sequence). CDR3 length: 14 amino acids. V dropped 5 bases and J dropped 1 base, with 9 bases sitting between them. The data were produced by immunoSEQ multiplex PCR, yet TCRdb's version contains in-frame clones alone and is incomplete. Of 300,000 to 350,000 clones detected, 65% to 90% appear once; the ten largest clones hold around 10%.

J is TRBJ2-1 and V is TRBV11-1; D gene uncertain. The sequence was collected from a person aged 18-60 years who received the Ad26.COV2.S COVID-19 vaccine or a placebo. Sample: peripheral blood, taken in a trial of Ad26.COV2.S vaccine versus placebo. CDR3 bases: TGTGCCAGCAGCCCTGGTTGGTCCTACAATGAGCAGTTCTTC. Translated: CASSPGWSYNEQFF.